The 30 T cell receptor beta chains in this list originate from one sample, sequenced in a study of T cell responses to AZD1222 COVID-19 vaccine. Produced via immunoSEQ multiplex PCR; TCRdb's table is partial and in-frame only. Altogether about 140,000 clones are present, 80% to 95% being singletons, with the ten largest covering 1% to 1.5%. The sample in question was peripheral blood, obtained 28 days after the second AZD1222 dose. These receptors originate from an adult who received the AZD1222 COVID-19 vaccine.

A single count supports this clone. CDR3 bases: TGTGCCAGCATCCCCCGGGATACGCAGTATTTT. As protein: CASIPRDTQYF. The gene calls are TRBV2 and TRBJ2-3; no reliable D call. The CDR3 has 11 residues. V was clipped by 7 bases and J by 6 bases, with 8 bases between them. Germline V lookup: CDR1 SNHLY, CDR2 FYNNEI.

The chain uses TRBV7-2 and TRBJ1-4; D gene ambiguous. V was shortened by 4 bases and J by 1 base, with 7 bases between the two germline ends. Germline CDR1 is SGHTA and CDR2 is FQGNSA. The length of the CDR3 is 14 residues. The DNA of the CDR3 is TGTGCCAGCAGCTCGACGGTAACTAATGAAAAACTGTTTTTT. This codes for CASSSTVTNEKLFF.

The CDR3 DNA sequence: TGTGCCAGCAGAAAACCAGGGGGCACCGGGGAGCTGTTTTTT. Its protein is CASRKPGGTGELFF. This chain connects TRBV28 to TRBJ2-2; TRBD1 matches at 7 bases. The CDR3 is 14 amino acids. The V and J ends lost 6 bases and 4 bases, in that order; junction bases with no gene match: 5. The germline V gene has CDR1 MDHEN and CDR2 SYDVKM.

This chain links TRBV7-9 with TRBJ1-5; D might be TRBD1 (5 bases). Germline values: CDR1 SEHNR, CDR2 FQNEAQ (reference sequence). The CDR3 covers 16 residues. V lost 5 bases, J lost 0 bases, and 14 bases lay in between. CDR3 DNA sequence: TGTGCCAGCAGCAAGAGGCAGGGACCTAGCAATCAGCCCCAGCATTTT. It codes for CASSKRQGPSNQPQHF.

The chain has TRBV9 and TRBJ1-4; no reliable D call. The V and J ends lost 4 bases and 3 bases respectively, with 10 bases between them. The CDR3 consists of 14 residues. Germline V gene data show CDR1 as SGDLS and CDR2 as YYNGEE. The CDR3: CASSPSPANEKLFF. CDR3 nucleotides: TGTGCCAGCAGCCCCTCCCCGGCTAATGAAAAACTGTTTTTT.

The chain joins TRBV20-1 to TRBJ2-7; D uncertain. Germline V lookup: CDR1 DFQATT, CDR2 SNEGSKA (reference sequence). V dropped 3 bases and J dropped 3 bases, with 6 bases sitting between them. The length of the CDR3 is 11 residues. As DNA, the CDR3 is TGCAGTGCTAGTACGAGCTACGAGCAGTACTTC. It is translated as CSASTSYEQYF.

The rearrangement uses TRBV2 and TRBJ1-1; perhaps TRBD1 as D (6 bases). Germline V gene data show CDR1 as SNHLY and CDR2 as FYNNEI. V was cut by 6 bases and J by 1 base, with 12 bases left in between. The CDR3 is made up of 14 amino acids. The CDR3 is CASSRPQGNTEAFF. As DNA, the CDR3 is TGTGCCAGCAGCCGTCCACAGGGGAACACTGAAGCTTTCTTT.

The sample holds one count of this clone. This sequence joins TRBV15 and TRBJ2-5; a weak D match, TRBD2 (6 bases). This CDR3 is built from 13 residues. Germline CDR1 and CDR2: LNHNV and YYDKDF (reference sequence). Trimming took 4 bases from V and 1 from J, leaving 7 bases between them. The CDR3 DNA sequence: TGTGCCACCAGCATCGGGGGCCAAGAGACCCAGTACTTC. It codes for CATSIGGQETQYF.

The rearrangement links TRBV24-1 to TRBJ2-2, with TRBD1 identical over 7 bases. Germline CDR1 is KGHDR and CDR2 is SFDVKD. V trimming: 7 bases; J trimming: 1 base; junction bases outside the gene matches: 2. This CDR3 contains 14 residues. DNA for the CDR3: TGTGCCACCAGGGGACAGTTGAACACCGGGGAGCTGTTTTTT. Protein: CATRGQLNTGELFF.

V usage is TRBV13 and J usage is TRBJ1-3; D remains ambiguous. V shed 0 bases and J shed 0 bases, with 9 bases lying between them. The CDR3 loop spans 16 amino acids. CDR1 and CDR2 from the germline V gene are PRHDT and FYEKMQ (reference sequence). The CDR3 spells CASSLGQSLSGNTIYF. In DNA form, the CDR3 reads TGTGCCAGCAGCTTAGGACAGTCCCTCTCTGGAAACACCATATATTTT. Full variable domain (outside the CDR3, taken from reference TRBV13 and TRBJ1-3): AAGVIQSPRHLIKEKRETATLKCYPIPRHDTVYWYQQGPGQDPQFLISFYEKMQSDKGSIPDRFSAQQFSDYHSELNMSSLELGDSALYFCASSLGQSLSGNTIYFGEGSWLTVV.

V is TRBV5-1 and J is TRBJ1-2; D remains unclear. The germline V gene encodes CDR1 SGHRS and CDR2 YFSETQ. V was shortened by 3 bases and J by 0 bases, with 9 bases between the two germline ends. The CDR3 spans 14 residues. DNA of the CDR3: TGCGCCAGCAGCTCCACCACTACTAACTATGGCTACACCTTC. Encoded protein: CASSSTTTNYGYTF. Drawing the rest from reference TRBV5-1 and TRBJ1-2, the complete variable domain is KAGVTQTPRYLIKTRGQQVTLSCSPISGHRSVSWYQQTPGQGLQFLFEYFSETQRNKGNFPGRFSGRQFSNSRSEMNVSTLELGDSALYLCASSSTTTNYGYTFGSGTRLTVV.

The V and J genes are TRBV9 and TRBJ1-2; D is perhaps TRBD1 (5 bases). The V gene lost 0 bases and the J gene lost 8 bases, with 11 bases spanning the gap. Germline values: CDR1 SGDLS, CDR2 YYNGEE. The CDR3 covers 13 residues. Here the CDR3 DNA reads TGTGCCAGCAGCGTAGGGGGCCTGCACGGCTACACCTTC. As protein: CASSVGGLHGYTF.

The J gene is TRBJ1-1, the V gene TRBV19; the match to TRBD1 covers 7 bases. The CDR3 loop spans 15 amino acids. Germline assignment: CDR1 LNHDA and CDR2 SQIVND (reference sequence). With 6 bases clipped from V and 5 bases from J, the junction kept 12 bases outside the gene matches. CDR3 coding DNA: TGTGCCAGTAGGCTGTTTCCAGGGGGAGGGACTGAAGCTTTCTTT. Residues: CASRLFPGGGTEAFF.

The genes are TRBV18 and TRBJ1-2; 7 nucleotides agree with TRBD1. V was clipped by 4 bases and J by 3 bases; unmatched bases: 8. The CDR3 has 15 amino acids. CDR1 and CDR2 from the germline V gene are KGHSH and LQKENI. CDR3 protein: CASSLVTGTDYGYTF. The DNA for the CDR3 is TGTGCCAGCTCACTCGTAACCGGGACAGACTATGGCTACACCTTC. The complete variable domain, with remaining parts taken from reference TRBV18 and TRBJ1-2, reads NAGVMQNPRHLVRRRGQEARLRCSPMKGHSHVYWYRQLPEEGLKFMVYLQKENIIDESGMPKERFSAEFPKEGPSILRIQQVVRGDSAAYFCASSLVTGTDYGYTFGSGTRLTVV.

The CDR3 DNA follows: TGTGCCAGCAGCAAAGTCGGGTGGGAGAGGAAGTTTAGCGAGCAGTACTTC. Translation gives CASSKVGWERKFSEQYF. The chain uses TRBV21-1 and TRBJ2-7; the DNA was not compared with TRBD2, the D call given in the table. TRBV21-1 is deemed a pseudogene. This CDR3 spans 17 amino acids.

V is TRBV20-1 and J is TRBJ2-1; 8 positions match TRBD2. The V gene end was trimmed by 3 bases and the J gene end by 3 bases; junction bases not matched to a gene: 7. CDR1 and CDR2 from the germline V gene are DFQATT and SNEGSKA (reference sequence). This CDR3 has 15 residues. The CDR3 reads CSASGASGLYNEQFF. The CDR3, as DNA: TGCAGTGCTAGTGGAGCTAGCGGGCTCTACAATGAGCAGTTCTTC.

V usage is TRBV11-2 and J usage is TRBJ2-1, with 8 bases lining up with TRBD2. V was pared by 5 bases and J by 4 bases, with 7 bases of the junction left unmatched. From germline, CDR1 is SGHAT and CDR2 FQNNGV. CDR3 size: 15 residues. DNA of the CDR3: TGTGCCAGCAGCCTCGCGGGAGGTTTTTACAATGAGCAGTTCTTC. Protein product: CASSLAGGFYNEQFF.

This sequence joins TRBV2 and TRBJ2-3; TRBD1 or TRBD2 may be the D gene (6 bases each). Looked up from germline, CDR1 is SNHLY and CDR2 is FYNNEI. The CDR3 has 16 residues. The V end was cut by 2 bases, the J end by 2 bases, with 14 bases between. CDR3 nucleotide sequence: TGTGCCAGCAGTGAACCGGGGGCCCAACCCACAGATACGCAGTATTTT. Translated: CASSEPGAQPTDTQYF.

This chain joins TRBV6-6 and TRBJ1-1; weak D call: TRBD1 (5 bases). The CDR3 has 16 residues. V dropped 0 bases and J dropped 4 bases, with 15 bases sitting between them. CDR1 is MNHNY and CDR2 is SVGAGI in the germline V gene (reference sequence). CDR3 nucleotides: TGTGCCAGCAGTTACTCGCTGGTTGAGGGGTTCACTGAAGCTTTCTTT. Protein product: CASSYSLVEGFTEAFF.

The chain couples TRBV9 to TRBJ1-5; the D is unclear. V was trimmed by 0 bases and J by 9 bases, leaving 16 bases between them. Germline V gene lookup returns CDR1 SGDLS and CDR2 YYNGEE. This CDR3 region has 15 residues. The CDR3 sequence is CASSVGGLNRGPQHF. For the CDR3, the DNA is TGTGCCAGCAGCGTAGGAGGACTGAACCGCGGGCCCCAGCATTTT.

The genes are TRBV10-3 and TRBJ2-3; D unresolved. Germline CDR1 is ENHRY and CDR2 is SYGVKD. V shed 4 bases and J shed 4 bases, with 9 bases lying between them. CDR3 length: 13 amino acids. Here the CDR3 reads CAISGSESDTQYF. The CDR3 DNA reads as TGTGCCATCAGTGGATCAGAATCAGATACGCAGTATTTT.

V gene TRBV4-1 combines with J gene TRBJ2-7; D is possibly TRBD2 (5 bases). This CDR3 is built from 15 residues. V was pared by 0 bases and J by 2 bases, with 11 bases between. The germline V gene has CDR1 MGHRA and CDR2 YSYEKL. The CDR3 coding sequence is TGCGCCAGCAGCCAAGAGACCGGGAACCCCTACGAGCAGTACTTC. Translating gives CASSQETGNPYEQYF.

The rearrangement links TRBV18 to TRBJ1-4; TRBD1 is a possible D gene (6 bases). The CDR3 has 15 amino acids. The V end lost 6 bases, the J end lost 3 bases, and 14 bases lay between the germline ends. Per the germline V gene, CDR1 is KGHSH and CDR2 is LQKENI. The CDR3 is CASSNRQAANEKLFF. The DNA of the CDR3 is TGTGCCAGCTCCAACCGACAGGCGGCTAATGAAAAACTGTTTTTT.

The CDR3 bases are TGTGCCAGCAGCCGACATGGGGGGGGAGAGACCCAGTACTTC. Encoded protein: CASSRHGGGETQYF. The J gene is TRBJ2-5, the V gene TRBV7-8; 7 nucleotides match TRBD2. The CDR3 is 14 amino acids. Germline V gene data show CDR1 as SGHVS and CDR2 as FQNEAQ. Trimming removed 5 bases from V and 4 bases from J; junction bases left unmatched: 7.

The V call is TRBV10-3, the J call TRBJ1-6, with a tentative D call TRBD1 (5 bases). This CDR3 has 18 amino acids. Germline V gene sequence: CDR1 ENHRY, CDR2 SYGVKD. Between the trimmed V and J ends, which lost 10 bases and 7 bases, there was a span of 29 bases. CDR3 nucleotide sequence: TGTGCCAGCACGGACCGGGACGAGGGGATAATCCTAAATTCACCCCTCCACTTT. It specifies CASTDRDEGIILNSPLHF.

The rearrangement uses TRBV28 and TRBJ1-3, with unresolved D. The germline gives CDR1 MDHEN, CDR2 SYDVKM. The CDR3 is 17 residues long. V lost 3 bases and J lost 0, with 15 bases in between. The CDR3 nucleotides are TGTGCCAGCAGTTTGACGGGCCAGCAGCCCTCTGGAAACACCATATATTTT. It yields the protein CASSLTGQQPSGNTIYF.

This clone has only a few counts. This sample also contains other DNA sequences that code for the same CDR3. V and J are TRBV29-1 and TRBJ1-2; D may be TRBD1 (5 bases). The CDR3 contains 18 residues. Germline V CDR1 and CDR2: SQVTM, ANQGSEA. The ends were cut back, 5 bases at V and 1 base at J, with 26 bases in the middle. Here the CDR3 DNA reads TGCAGCGTTCCGAGTCCAGTACAGACAGCCTTTTATAACTATGGCTACACCTTC. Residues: CSVPSPVQTAFYNYGYTF.

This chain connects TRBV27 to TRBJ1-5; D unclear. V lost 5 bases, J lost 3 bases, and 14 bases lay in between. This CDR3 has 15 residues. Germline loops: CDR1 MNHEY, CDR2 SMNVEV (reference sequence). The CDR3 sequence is CASSVLGWINQPQHF. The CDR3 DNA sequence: TGTGCCAGCAGTGTCCTGGGTTGGATCAATCAGCCCCAGCATTTT.

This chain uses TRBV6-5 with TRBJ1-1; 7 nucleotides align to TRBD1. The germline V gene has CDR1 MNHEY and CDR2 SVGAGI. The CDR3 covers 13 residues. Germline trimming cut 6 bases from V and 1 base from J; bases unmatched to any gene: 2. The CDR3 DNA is TGTGCCAGCAGACAGGGGTGGAACACTGAAGCTTTCTTT. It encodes CASRQGWNTEAFF.

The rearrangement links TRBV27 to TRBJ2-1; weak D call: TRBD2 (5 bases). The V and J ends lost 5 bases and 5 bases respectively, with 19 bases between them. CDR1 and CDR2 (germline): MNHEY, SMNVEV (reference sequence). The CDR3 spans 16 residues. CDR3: CASSPRAENRHNEQFF. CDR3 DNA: TGTGCCAGCAGTCCCAGAGCGGAAAACCGCCACAATGAGCAGTTCTTC.